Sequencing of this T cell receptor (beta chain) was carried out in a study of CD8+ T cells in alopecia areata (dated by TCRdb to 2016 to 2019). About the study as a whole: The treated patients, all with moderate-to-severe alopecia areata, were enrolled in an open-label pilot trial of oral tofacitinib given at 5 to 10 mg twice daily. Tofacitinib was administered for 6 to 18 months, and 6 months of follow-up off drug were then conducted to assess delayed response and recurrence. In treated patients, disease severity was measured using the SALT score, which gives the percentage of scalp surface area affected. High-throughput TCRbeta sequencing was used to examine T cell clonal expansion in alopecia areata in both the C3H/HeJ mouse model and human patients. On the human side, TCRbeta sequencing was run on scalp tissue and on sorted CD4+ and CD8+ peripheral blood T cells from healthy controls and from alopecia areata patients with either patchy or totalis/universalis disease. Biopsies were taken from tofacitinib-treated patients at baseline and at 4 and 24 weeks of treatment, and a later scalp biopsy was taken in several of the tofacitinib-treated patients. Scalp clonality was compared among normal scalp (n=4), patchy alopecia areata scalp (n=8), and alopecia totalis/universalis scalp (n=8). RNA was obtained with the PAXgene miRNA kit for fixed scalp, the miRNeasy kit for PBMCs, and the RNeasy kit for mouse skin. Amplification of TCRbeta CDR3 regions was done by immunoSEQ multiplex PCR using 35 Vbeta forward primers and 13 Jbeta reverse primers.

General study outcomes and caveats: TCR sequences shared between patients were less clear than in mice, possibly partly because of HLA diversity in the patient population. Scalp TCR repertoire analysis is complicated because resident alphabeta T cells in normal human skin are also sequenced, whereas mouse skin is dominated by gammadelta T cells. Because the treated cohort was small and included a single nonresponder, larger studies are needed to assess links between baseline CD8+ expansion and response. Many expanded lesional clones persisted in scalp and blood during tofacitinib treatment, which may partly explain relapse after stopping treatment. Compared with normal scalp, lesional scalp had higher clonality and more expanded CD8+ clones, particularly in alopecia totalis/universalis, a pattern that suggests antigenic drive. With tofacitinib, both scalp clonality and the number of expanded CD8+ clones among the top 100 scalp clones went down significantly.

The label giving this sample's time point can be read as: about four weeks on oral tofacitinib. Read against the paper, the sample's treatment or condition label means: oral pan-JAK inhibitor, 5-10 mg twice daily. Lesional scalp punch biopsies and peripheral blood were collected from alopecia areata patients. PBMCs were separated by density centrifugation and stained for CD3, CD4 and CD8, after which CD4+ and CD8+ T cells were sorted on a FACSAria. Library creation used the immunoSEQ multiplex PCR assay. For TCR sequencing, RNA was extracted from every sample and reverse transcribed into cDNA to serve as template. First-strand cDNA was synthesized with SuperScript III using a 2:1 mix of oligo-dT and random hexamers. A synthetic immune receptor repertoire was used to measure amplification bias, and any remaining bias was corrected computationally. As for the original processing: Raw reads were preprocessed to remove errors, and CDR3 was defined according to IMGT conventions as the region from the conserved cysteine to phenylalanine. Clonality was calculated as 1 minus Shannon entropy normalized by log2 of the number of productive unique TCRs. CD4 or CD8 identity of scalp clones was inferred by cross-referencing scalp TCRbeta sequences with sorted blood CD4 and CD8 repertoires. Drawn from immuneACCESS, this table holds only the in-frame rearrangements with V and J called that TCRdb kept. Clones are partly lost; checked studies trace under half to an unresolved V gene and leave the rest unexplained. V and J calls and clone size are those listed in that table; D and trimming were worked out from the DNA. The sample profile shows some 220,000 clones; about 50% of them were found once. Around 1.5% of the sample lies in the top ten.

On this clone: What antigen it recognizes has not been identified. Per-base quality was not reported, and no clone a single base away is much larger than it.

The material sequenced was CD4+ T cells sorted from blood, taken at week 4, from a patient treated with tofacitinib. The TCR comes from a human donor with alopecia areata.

The sequenced DNA: TGCGCCAGCAGCCAAGACCCCCCGGGGGGGTCGGGGGAGCAGTACTTC. Translated, it gives CASSQDPPGGSGEQYF. The chain was built from TRBV4-3 and TRBJ2-7; TRBD2 aligns with 8 central bases. Inclusive of the bounding cysteine and phenylalanine, the CDR3 is 16 residues long. Solely the CDR3 DNA is kept, with 48 bases framed from the first base. Looking up the germline V gene yields CDR1 LGHNA and CDR2 YSLEER. Germline trimming: 0 bases from V, 7 bases from J; junction bases outside gene matches: 11.